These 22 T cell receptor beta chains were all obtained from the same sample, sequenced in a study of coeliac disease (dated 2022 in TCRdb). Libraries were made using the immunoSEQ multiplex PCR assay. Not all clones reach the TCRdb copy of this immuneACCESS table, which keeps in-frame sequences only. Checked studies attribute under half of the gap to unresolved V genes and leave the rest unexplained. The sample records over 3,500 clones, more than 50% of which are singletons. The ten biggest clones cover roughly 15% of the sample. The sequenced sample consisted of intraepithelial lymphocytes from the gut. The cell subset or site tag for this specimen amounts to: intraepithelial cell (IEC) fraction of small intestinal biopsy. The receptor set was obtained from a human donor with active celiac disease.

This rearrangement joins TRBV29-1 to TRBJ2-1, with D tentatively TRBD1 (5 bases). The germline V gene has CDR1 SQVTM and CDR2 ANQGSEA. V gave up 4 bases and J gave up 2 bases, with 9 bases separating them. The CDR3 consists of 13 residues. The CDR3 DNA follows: TGCAGCGTTGGCAGGGTGCCCTACAATGAGCAGTTCTTC. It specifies CSVGRVPYNEQFF.

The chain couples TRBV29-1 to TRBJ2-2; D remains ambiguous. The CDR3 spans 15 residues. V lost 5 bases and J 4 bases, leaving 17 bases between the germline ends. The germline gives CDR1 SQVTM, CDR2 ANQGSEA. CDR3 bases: TGCAGCGTTTATTCCGGTCCGCGAGGCACCGGGGAGCTGTTTTTT. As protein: CSVYSGPRGTGELFF.

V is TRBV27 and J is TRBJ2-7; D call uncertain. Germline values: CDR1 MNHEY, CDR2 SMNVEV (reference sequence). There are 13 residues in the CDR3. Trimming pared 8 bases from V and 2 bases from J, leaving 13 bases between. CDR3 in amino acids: CASAKPLTYEQYF. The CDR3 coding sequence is TGTGCCAGCGCGAAACCCCTGACCTACGAGCAGTACTTC.

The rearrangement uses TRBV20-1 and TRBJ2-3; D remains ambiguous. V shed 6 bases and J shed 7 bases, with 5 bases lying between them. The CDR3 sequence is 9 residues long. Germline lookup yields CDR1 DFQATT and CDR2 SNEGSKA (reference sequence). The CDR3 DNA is TGCAGTGCCGGGTATACGCAGTATTTT. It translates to CSAGYTQYF.

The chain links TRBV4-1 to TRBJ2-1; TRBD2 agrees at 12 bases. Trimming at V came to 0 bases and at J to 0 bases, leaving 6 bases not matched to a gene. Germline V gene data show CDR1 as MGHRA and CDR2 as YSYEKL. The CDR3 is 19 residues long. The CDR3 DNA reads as TGCGCCAGCAGCCAAGAAAGCCTAGCGGGAGGGAGCTCCTACAATGAGCAGTTCTTC. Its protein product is CASSQESLAGGSSYNEQFF.

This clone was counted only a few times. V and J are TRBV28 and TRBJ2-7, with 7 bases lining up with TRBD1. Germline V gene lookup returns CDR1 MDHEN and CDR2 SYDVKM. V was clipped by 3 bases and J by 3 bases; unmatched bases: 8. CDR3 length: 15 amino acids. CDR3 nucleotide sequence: TGTGCCAGCAGTTTCTCCGGGACAGAAGACTACGAGCAGTACTTC. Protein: CASSFSGTEDYEQYF.

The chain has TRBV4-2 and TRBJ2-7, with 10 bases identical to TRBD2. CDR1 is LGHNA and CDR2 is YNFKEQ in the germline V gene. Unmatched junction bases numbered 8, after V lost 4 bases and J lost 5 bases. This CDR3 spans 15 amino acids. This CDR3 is CASSLPWLAGDEQYF. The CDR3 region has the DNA TGTGCCAGCAGCCTGCCCTGGCTAGCGGGAGACGAGCAGTACTTC.

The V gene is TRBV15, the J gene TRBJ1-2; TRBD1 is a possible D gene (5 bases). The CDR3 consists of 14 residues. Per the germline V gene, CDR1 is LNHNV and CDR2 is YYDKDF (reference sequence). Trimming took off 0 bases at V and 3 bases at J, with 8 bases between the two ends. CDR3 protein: CATSREGGDYGYTF. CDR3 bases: TGTGCCACCAGCAGAGAGGGGGGTGACTATGGCTACACCTTC.

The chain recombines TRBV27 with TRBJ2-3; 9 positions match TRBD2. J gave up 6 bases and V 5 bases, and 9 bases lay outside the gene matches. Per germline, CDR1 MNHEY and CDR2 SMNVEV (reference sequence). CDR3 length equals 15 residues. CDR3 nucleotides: TGTGCCAGCAGTCTCCCGACTAGCGGCTCCGATACGCAGTATTTT. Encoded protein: CASSLPTSGSDTQYF.

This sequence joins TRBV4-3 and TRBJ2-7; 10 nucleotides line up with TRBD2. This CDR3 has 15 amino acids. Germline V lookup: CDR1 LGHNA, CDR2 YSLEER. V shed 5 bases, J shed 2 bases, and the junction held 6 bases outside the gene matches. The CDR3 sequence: CASSEGLAAAYEQYF. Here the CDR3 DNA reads TGCGCCAGCAGCGAAGGACTAGCGGCTGCCTACGAGCAGTACTTC.

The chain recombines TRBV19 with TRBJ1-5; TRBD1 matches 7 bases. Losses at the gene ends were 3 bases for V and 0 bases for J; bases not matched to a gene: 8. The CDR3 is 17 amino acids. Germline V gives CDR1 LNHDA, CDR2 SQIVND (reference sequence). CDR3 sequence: CASSISSGQNSNQPQHF. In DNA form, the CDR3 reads TGTGCCAGTAGTATCAGTTCGGGACAGAATAGCAATCAGCCCCAGCATTTT.

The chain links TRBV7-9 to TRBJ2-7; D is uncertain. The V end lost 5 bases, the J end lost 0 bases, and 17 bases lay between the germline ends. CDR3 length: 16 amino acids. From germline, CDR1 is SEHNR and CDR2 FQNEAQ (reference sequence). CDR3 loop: CASSQPYWADSYEQYF. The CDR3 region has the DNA TGTGCCAGCAGCCAACCCTATTGGGCCGACTCCTACGAGCAGTACTTC. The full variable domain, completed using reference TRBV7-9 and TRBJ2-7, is DTGVSQNPRHKITKRGQNVTFRCDPISEHNRLYWYRQTLGQGPEFLTYFQNEAQLEKSRLLSDRFSAERPKGSFSTLEIQRTEQGDSAMYLCASSQPYWADSYEQYFGPGTRLTVT.

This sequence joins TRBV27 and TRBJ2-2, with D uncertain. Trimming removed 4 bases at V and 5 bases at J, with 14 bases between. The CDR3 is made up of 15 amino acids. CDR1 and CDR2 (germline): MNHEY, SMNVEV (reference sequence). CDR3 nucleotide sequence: TGTGCCAGCAGTTACCTCCGGGTGAAGACCGGGGAGCTGTTTTTT. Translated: CASSYLRVKTGELFF.

The CDR3 region is CASSSRTANYGYTF. CDR3 nucleotide sequence: TGTGCCAGTAGTTCCCGGACAGCTAACTATGGCTACACCTTC. V and J are TRBV19 and TRBJ1-2; tentative D call: TRBD1 (6 bases). The CDR3 is 14 amino acids. The V gene's germline CDR1 is LNHDA and CDR2 SQIVND (reference sequence). V dropped 5 bases and J dropped 0 bases, with 10 bases sitting between them.

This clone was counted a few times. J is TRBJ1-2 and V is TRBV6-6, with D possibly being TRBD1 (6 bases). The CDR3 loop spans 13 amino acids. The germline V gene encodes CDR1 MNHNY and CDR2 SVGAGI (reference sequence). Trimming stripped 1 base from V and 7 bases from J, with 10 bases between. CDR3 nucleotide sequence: TGTGCCAGCAGTTACTGGACAGTTCCTGGCTACACCTTC. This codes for CASSYWTVPGYTF.

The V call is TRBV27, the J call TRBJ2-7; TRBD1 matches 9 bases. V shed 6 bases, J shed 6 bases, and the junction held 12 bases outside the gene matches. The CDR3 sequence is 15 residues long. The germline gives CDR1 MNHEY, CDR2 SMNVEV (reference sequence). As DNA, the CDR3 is TGTGCCAGCAGACCCGCCGGACAGGGGTCGAGCGAGCAGTACTTC. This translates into CASRPAGQGSSEQYF.

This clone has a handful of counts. The CDR3 region has the DNA TGTGCCAGTAGTATAGTAGCGGGATGGGCAGATACGCAGTATTTT. It translates to CASSIVAGWADTQYF. The rearrangement links TRBV19 to TRBJ2-3; 8 positions agree with TRBD2. Germline lookup yields CDR1 LNHDA and CDR2 SQIVND (reference sequence). The junction had 4 bases not matched to a gene; V was cut back by 1 base and J by 4 bases. There are 15 residues in the CDR3.

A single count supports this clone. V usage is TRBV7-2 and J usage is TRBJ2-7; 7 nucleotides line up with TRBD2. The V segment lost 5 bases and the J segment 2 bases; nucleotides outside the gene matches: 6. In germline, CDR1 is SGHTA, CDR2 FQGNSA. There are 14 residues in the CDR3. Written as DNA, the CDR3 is TGTGCCAGCAGCCCAGCGGGACCAGCCTACGAGCAGTACTTC. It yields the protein CASSPAGPAYEQYF.

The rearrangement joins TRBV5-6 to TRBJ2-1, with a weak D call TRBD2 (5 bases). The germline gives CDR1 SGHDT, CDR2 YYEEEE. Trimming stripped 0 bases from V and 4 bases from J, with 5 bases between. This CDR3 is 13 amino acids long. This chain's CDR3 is CASSLGGYNEQFF. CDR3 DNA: TGTGCCAGCAGCTTGGGAGGGTACAATGAGCAGTTCTTC.

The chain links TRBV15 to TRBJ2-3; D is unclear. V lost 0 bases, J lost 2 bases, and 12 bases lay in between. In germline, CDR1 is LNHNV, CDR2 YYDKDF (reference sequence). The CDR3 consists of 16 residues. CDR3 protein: CATSRDQLGPTDTQYF. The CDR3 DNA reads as TGTGCCACCAGCAGAGATCAGCTAGGCCCCACAGATACGCAGTATTTT.

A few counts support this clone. The CDR3 coding sequence is TGTGCCAGCAGCTTGGAGTGGGCACACACTGAAGCTTTCTTT. Translated, it gives CASSLEWAHTEAFF. The chain is built from TRBV5-4 and TRBJ1-1; D is ambiguous. Germline V lookup: CDR1 SGHNT, CDR2 YYREEE (reference sequence). Trimming left V 0 bases short and J 3 bases short, with 9 bases between. The CDR3 totals 14 residues.

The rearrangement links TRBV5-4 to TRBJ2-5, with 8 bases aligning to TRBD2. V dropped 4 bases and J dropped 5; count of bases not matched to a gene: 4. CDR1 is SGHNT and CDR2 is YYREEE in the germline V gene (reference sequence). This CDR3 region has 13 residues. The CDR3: CASSPGGKETQYF. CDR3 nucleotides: TGTGCCAGCAGCCCGGGGGGGAAGGAGACCCAGTACTTC. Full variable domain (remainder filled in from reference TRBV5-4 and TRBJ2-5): ETGVTQSPTHLIKTRGQQVTLRCSSQSGHNTVSWYQQALGQGPQFIFQYYREEENGRGNFPPRFSGLQFPNYSSELNVNALELDDSALYLCASSPGGKETQYFGPGTRLLVL.